The T cell receptor beta chain under discussion was sequenced for a study of blood T cell repertoires in COVID-19. For the study at large: Acute and convalescent COVID-19 samples came from the United States, Italy and Spain. T cells, B-cell-depleted T cells, or PBMCs supplied cDNA or gDNA.

Authors' methods: Nucleated cell number was recorded as an estimate derived from reference gene primer amplification. Method: immunoSEQ multiplex PCR; TCRdb's copy keeps in-frame clones and lacks some. The V and J calls and clone size are taken from that table; D and trimming were inferred from the DNA. The table shows a few hundred thousand clones, with around 85% occurring only once. Germline assignment: CDR1 KGHSH and CDR2 LQKENI. V shed 6 bases and J shed 7 bases, with 15 bases lying between them. CDR3 length: 13 amino acids. The sequencing sample was made of peripheral blood. The chain recombines TRBV18 with TRBJ1-1; unclear D gene. This sequence was found in a young woman with acute or convalescent COVID-19. CDR3 amino acids: CASSSRPEGEAFF. The CDR3 DNA reads TGTGCCAGCTCCTCGCGGCCGGAGGGTGAAGCTTTCTTT.